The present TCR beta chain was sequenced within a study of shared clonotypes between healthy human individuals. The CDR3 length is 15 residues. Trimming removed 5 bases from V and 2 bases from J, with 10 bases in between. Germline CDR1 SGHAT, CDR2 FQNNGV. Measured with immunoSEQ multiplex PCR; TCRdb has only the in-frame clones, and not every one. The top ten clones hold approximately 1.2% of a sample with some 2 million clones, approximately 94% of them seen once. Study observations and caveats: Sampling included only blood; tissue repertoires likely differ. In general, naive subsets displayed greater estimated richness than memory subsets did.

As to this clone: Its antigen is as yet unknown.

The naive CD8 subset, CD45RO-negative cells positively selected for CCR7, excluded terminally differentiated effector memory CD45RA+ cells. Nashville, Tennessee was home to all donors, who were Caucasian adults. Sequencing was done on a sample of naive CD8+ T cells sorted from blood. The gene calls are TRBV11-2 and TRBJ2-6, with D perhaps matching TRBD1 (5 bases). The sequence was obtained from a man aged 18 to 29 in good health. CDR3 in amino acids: CASSLRETGANVLTF. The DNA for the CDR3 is TGTGCCAGCAGCCTCAGGGAAACTGGGGCCAACGTCCTGACTTTC. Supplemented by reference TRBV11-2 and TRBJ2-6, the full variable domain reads EAGVAQSPRYKIIEKRQSVAFWCNPISGHATLYWYQQILGQGPKLLIQFQNNGVVDDSQLPKDRFSAERLKGVDSTLKIQPAKLEDSAVYLCASSLRETGANVLTFGAGSRLTVL.